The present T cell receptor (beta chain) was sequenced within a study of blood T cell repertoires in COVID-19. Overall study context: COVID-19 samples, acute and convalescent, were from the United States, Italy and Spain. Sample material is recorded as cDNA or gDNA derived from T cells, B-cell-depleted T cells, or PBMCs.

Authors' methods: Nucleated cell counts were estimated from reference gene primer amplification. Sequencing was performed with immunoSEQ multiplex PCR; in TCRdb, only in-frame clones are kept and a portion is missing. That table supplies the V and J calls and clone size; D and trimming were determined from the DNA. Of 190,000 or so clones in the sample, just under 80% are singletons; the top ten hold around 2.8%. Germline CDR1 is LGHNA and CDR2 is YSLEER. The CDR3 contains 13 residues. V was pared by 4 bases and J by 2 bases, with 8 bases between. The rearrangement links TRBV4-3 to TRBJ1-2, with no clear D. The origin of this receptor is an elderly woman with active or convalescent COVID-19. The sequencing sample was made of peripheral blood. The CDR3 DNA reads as TGCGCCAGCAGCCCGTCTGAGAACTATGGCTACACCTTC. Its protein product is CASSPSENYGYTF.